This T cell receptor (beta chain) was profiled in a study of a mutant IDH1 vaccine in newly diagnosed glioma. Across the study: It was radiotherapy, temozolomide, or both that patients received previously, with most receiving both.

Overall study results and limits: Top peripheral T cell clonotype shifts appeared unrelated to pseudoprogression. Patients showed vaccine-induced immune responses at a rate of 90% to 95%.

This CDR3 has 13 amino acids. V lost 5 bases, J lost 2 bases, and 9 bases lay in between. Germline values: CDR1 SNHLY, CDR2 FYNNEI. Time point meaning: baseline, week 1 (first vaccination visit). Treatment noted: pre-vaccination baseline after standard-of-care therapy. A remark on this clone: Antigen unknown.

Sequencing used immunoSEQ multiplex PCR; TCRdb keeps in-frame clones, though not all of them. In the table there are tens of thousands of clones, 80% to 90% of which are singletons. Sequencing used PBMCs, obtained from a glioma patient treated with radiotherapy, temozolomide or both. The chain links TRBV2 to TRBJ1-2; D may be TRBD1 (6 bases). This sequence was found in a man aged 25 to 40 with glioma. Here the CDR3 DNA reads TGTGCCAGCAGTCCAGACAGGAACTATGGCTACACCTTC. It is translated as CASSPDRNYGYTF.